These T cell receptor beta chains were read from a single sample in a study of beta chain features in type 1 diabetes. Profiled with immunoSEQ multiplex PCR; TCRdb holds only in-frame clones, not every one. The sample carries approximately 250,000 clones, 13% to 15% recorded once. The sample consisted of naive CD4+ T cells from blood. These receptors were obtained from a woman in her thirties or forties in good health. Each CDR3 is given with its conserved first and last residue.

j_gene: TRBJ2-5
v_gene: TRBV28
CDR3aa: CASYSRDRVTQYF

j_gene: TRBJ2-7
v_gene: TRBV19
CDR3aa: CASSIEGLAGYEQYF

j_gene: TRBJ2-2
v_gene: TRBV4-2
CDR3aa: CASSQETYSGTGDDGGDGELFF

j_gene: TRBJ2-5
v_gene: TRBV5-1
CDR3aa: CASSLGLNQETQYF

j_gene: TRBJ1-1
v_gene: TRBV4-1
CDR3aa: CASSQQGLAEAFF

j_gene: TRBJ2-3
v_gene: TRBV5-1
CDR3aa: CASSFTPSTDTQYF

j_gene: TRBJ2-5
v_gene: TRBV5-4
CDR3aa: CASSFRAAYGTQYF

j_gene: TRBJ2-1
v_gene: TRBV11-2
CDR3aa: CASSPRLAGGNEQFF

j_gene: TRBJ1-5
v_gene: TRBV6-1
CDR3aa: CASSERGIQPQHF

j_gene: TRBJ2-5
v_gene: TRBV6-1
CDR3aa: CATYTRDGETQYF

j_gene: TRBJ1-1
v_gene: TRBV5-5
CDR3aa: CASSLEGHFEAFF

j_gene: TRBJ1-3
v_gene: TRBV9
CDR3aa: CASSVAPTGAAGNTIYF

j_gene: TRBJ2-7
v_gene: TRBV6-5
CDR3aa: CASRFRTGGTYEQYF

j_gene: TRBJ1-6
v_gene: TRBV6-1
CDR3aa: CASSYEPRQGSPLHF

j_gene: TRBJ2-1
v_gene: TRBV18
CDR3aa: CASSPRDIAGASGNEQFF

j_gene: TRBJ2-2
v_gene: TRBV5-4
CDR3aa: CASSFAGYNGELFF

j_gene: TRBJ1-2
v_gene: TRBV29-1
CDR3aa: CSVRIDTPRGYTF

j_gene: TRBJ1-1
v_gene: TRBV18
CDR3aa: CASSYTGEHTEAFF

j_gene: TRBJ2-3
v_gene: TRBV11-2
CDR3aa: CASSLISGATDTQYF

j_gene: TRBJ2-2
v_gene: TRBV5-1
CDR3aa: CASSLSGGRTGELFF

j_gene: TRBJ1-2
v_gene: TRBV21-1
CDR3aa: CASSKQGF

j_gene: TRBJ2-2
v_gene: TRBV5-1
CDR3aa: CASSQNRQGDAGELFF

j_gene: TRBJ2-4
v_gene: TRBV23-1
CDR3aa: CASSQPRQGKNIQYF

j_gene: TRBJ2-5
v_gene: TRBV20-1
CDR3aa: CSGGGEETQYF

j_gene: TRBJ1-1
v_gene: TRBV5-1
CDR3aa: CASSLTPGQGAMNTEAFF

j_gene: TRBJ2-5
v_gene: TRBV29-1
CDR3aa: CSVGARLVQETQYF

j_gene: TRBJ2-5
v_gene: TRBV28
CDR3aa: CASSTEQGVIETQYF

j_gene: TRBJ2-7
v_gene: TRBV19
CDR3aa: CASAALPSGVGPNEQYF

j_gene: TRBJ2-5
v_gene: TRBV11-2
CDR3aa: CASSPAGGPGTQYF

j_gene: TRBJ2-5
v_gene: TRBV11-2
CDR3aa: CASSPLQGAQETQYF

j_gene: TRBJ2-3
v_gene: TRBV5-1
CDR3aa: CASSFNLAGAADTQYF

j_gene: TRBJ2-7
v_gene: TRBV5-1
CDR3aa: CASSLWATSSAYEQYF

j_gene: TRBJ2-5
v_gene: TRBV7-7
CDR3aa: CASSSGRTGYQETQYF

j_gene: TRBJ1-4
v_gene: TRBV5-4
CDR3aa: CASRDRGATNEKLFF

j_gene: TRBJ2-1
v_gene: TRBV5-6
CDR3aa: CASSLGWGTGNNEQFF

j_gene: TRBJ2-3
v_gene: TRBV2
CDR3aa: CASTKTLTVGGDTQYF

j_gene: TRBJ2-1
v_gene: TRBV7-6
CDR3aa: CASSLVAVSSYNEQFF

j_gene: TRBJ2-1
v_gene: TRBV5-8
CDR3aa: CASSFLGPPYNEQFF

j_gene: TRBJ2-1
v_gene: TRBV18
CDR3aa: CASSPPGLYNEQFF

j_gene: TRBJ2-3
v_gene: TRBV9
CDR3aa: CASALGAALTDTQYF

j_gene: TRBJ2-7
v_gene: TRBV12-5
CDR3aa: CASAIRTGAPYEQYF

j_gene: TRBJ2-5
v_gene: TRBV19
CDR3aa: CASSISETQYF